The 11 T cell receptor beta chains below were found in one sample sequenced in a study of OX40 agonist ivuxolimab in advanced cancers. TCRdb keeps only in-frame clones here, not all; method: immunoSEQ multiplex PCR. Seen here are about 68,000 clones, about 90% observed once, and the top ten hold around 0.31%. The material sequenced was CD4+ or CD8+ T cells sorted from blood, taken in a trial of the OX40 agonist ivuxolimab. The receptors here all came from an adult with an advanced solid tumor such as melanoma, head and neck, liver or kidney cancer.

This chain links TRBV21-1 with TRBJ2-5; the DNA was not compared with TRBD1, the D call given in the table. TRBV21-1 counts as a pseudogene. This CDR3 has 15 residues. The CDR3 DNA sequence: TGTGCCAGCAGCAATCTCGGCAGGGGAAAAGAGACCCAGTACTTC. It codes for CASSNLGRGKETQYF.

The chain combines TRBV19 with TRBJ2-2; TRBD1 might be the D (5 bases). Germline V gives CDR1 LNHDA, CDR2 SQIVND (reference sequence). Trimming stripped 10 bases from V and 2 bases from J, with 14 bases between. The CDR3 has 14 residues. CDR3 loop: CATTVSLNTGELFF. In DNA, the CDR3 is TGTGCCACGACAGTCAGCTTAAACACCGGGGAGCTGTTTTTT.

The V gene is TRBV6-1, the J gene TRBJ2-7; 9 bases agree with TRBD1. This CDR3 spans 13 amino acids. Germline V CDR1 and CDR2: MNHNS, SASEGT. J gave up 5 bases and V 6 bases, and 5 bases lay outside the gene matches. CDR3 in amino acids: CASSEGQGNEQYF. The CDR3 DNA is TGTGCCAGCAGCGAGGGACAGGGTAACGAGCAGTACTTC.

V and J are TRBV6-5 and TRBJ1-3; no definite D call. The germline V gene has CDR1 MNHEY and CDR2 SVGAGI. CDR3 length: 13 amino acids. V lost 0 bases and J lost 3, with 3 bases in between. The CDR3 region is CASSYSLGNTIYF. The CDR3 region has the DNA TGTGCCAGCAGTTACTCCCTTGGAAACACCATATATTTT.

In DNA, the CDR3 is TGTGCCACCAGCAGAGATGTGGGACTAGCGGGACTCACAGATACGCAGTATTTT. Amino acids: CATSRDVGLAGLTDTQYF. The genes are TRBV15 and TRBJ2-3; 13 nucleotides agree with TRBD2. This CDR3 has 18 residues. The trim removed 0 bases at V and 2 bases at J, leaving 5 bases unmatched. Germline CDR1 LNHNV, CDR2 YYDKDF (reference sequence).

The gene calls are TRBV6-6 and TRBJ2-7; D is unclear. The V and J ends lost 0 bases and 7 bases respectively, with 7 bases between them. Per the germline V gene, CDR1 is MNHNY and CDR2 is SVGAGI (reference sequence). The CDR3 spans 12 residues. CDR3 loop: CASSYSQQEQYF. In DNA form, the CDR3 reads TGTGCCAGCAGTTACTCCCAGCAGGAGCAGTACTTC.

This clone was seen a handful of times. The V call is TRBV28, the J call TRBJ2-7; 7 bases align to TRBD1. Germline assignment: CDR1 MDHEN and CDR2 SYDVKM. This CDR3 region has 12 residues. V dropped 6 bases and J dropped 10; count of bases not matched to a gene: 9. This CDR3 reads CASRRQTGVQYF. CDR3 nucleotides: TGTGCCAGCAGACGTCAAACAGGGGTACAGTACTTC.

J is TRBJ2-2 and V is TRBV11-2; unclear D gene. The germline gives CDR1 SGHAT, CDR2 FQNNGV. There are 11 residues in the CDR3. Trimming shortened V by 3 bases and J by 8 bases, and 4 bases separated the two germline ends. Here the CDR3 reads CASSFAGELFF. As DNA, the CDR3 is TGTGCCAGCAGCTTTGCGGGGGAGCTGTTTTTT.

This clone has just one count. This chain uses TRBV28 with TRBJ1-1; D might be TRBD1 (6 bases). CDR3 length: 15 residues. CDR1 and CDR2 (germline): MDHEN, SYDVKM. V lost 5 bases, J lost 5 bases, and 18 bases lay in between. CDR3 loop: CASSTPPGARTEAFF. DNA of the CDR3: TGTGCCAGCAGTACACCACCAGGGGCGCGGACTGAAGCTTTCTTT. The full variable domain, its missing parts supplied by reference TRBV28 and TRBJ1-1, is DVKVTQSSRYLVKRTGEKVFLECVQDMDHENMFWYRQDPGLGLRLIYFSYDVKMKEKGDIPEGYSVSREKKERFSLILESASTNQTSMYLCASSTPPGARTEAFFGQGTRLTVV.

This chain links TRBV4-1 with TRBJ2-7, with 8 nucleotides matching TRBD1. Germline values: CDR1 MGHRA, CDR2 YSYEKL. With 5 bases clipped from V and 4 bases from J, the junction kept 10 bases outside the gene matches. CDR3 length: 15 amino acids. CDR3 sequence (DNA): TGCGCCAGCAGCGACCCCCCACAGGGGGAATACGAGCAGTACTTC. Translation: CASSDPPQGEYEQYF.

The V call is TRBV11-2, the J call TRBJ2-7, with TRBD1 matching 10 bases. V gave up 3 bases and J gave up 4 bases; unmatched junction bases: 3. The CDR3 length is 14 residues. CDR1 and CDR2 (germline): SGHAT, FQNNGV. DNA of the CDR3: TGTGCCAGCAGCTTCGGGACAGGGGAATACGAGCAGTACTTC. Translating it yields CASSFGTGEYEQYF.